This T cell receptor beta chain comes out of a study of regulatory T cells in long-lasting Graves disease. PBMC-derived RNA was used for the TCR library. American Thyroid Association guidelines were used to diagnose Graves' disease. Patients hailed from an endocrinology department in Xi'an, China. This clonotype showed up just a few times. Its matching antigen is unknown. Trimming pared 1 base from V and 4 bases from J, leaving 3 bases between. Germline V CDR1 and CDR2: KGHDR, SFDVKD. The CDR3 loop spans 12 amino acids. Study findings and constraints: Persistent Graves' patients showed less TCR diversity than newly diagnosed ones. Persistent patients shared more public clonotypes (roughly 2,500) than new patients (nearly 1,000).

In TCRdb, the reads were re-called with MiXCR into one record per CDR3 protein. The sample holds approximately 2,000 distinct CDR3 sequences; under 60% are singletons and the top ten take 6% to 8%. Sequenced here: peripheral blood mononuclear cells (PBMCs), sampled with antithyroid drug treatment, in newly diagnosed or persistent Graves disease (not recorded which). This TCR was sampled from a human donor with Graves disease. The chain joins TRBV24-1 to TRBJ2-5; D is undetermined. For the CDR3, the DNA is TGTGCCACCAGTGATTTAGGAGAGACCCAGTACTTC. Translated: CATSDLGETQYF.